A selection of T cell receptor beta chains follows, all from one sample in a study of blood T cell repertoires in COVID-19. Data came from immunoSEQ multiplex PCR; TCRdb stores just in-frame clones and leaves some out. The sample has 140,000 or so clones; 75% to 85% are singletons. Sequences were obtained from peripheral blood. Receptors were obtained from a woman of 80 years or more with acute or convalescent COVID-19. Both conserved end residues are part of each CDR3. Fields, in order: clone size, D gene, V gene, J gene, CDR3 protein, CDR3 DNA. A D gene is named only where the DNA matches it firmly. Clone size is given for some rows only: seen once, a few or many times, or a class if the clone is expanded.

>few|-|TRBV11-1|TRBJ2-1
CASSLRLGSSYNEQFF
TGTGCCAGCAGCCTCCGACTAGGTAGCTCCTACAATGAGCAGTTCTTC
>-|-|TRBV15|TRBJ1-1
CATSPRSDTEAFF
TGTGCCACCAGCCCCCGCTCAGACACTGAAGCTTTCTTT
>-|-|TRBV28|TRBJ1-6
CASSFLGGAYNSPLHF
TGTGCCAGCAGTTTTCTGGGGGGTGCCTATAATTCACCCCTCCACTTT
>-|-|TRBV2|TRBJ1-2
CASQPDLNYGYTF
TGTGCCAGCCAACCCGACTTAAACTATGGCTACACCTTC
>-|TRBD2|TRBV24-1|TRBJ2-3
CATSAQIGGATDTQYF
TGTGCCACCAGTGCCCAAATCGGGGGGGCAACAGATACGCAGTATTTT
>-|-|TRBV28|TRBJ1-3
CASRPSSGNTIYF
TGTGCCAGCAGGCCTAGCTCTGGAAACACCATATATTTT
>-|-|TRBV10-3|TRBJ1-3
CAISGGPGVSGNTIYF
TGTGCCATCAGCGGGGGGCCGGGGGTCTCTGGAAACACCATATATTTT
>few|-|TRBV7-9|TRBJ2-7
CASSIFQEGIDEQYF
TGTGCCAGCAGCATTTTTCAGGAGGGAATCGACGAGCAGTACTTC
>-|-|TRBV5-1|TRBJ2-7
CASSLGTREQYF
TGCGCCAGCAGCCTGGGGACTCGCGAGCAGTACTTC
>once|TRBD2|TRBV28|TRBJ2-7
CASRDLAGFYEQYF
TGTGCCAGCAGGGATTTAGCGGGCTTCTACGAGCAGTACTTC
>-|-|TRBV30|TRBJ1-5
CAWSQDRGSQPQHF
TGTGCCTGGAGCCAGGACAGAGGGTCTCAGCCCCAGCATTTT
>-|TRBD1|TRBV27|TRBJ1-2
CASRQGINYGYTF
TGTGCCAGCCGACAGGGAATTAACTATGGCTACACCTTC
>-|-|TRBV3-1/TRBV3-2|TRBJ2-2
CASSQLQGTGELFF
TGTGCCAGCAGCCAATTACAGGGCACCGGGGAGCTGTTTTTT
>-|-|TRBV6-1|TRBJ2-7
CASSEEPVPYEQYF
TGTGCCAGTAGTGAAGAACCAGTTCCCTACGAGCAGTACTTC
>-|-|TRBV6-6|TRBJ1-1
CASSFLALTSAEAFF
TGTGCCAGCAGTTTCCTAGCTCTCACGAGTGCTGAAGCTTTCTTT
>-|-|TRBV12-3/TRBV12-4|TRBJ1-3
CASSATSGNTIYF
TGTGCCAGCAGTGCGACTTCTGGAAACACCATATATTTT
>-|TRBD1|TRBV5-4|TRBJ2-7
CASSPRDRGPDEQYF
TGTGCCAGCAGCCCTAGGGACAGGGGGCCGGACGAGCAGTACTTC
>-|TRBD2|TRBV15|TRBJ2-5
CATSLGAGGQETQYF
TGTGCCACCAGCCTTGGAGCGGGGGGGCAAGAGACCCAGTACTTC
>few|TRBD2|TRBV5-4|TRBJ2-5
CASSGGLAGGGETQYF
TGTGCCAGCAGCGGGGGACTAGCGGGAGGAGGAGAGACCCAGTACTTC
>-|-|TRBV7-9|TRBJ1-1
CASSLRDNTEAFF
TGTGCCAGCAGCTTGCGCGATAACACTGAAGCTTTCTTT
>-|-|TRBV9|TRBJ1-5
CASSVGPGQPQHF
TGTGCCAGCAGCGTAGGGCCGGGGCAGCCCCAGCATTTT
>-|TRBD1|TRBV9|TRBJ2-1
CASSETGGTGNEQFF
TGTGCCAGCAGCGAGACAGGGGGCACTGGTAATGAGCAGTTCTTC
>few|-|TRBV28|TRBJ2-5
CASSQAGQRETQYF
TGTGCCAGCAGTCAAGCAGGACAGAGAGAGACCCAGTACTTC
>-|TRBD1|TRBV28|TRBJ2-1
CASSGQAPISYNEQFF
TGTGCCAGCAGTGGACAGGCGCCGATATCCTACAATGAGCAGTTCTTC
>-|-|TRBV18|TRBJ2-7
CASSPRGISRSYEQYF
TGTGCCAGCTCACCAAGGGGGATTTCGCGCTCCTACGAGCAGTACTTC
>-|-|TRBV7-8|TRBJ2-1
CASSLRFYGGLANEQFF
TGTGCCAGCAGCTTACGTTTTTACGGAGGACTGGCCAATGAGCAGTTCTTC
>-|-|TRBV4-1|TRBJ2-1
CASSQVRYNEQFF
TGCGCCAGCAGCCAAGTGAGGTACAATGAGCAGTTCTTC
>-|TRBD2|TRBV28|TRBJ2-5
CASSPAMLAGAQETQYF
TGTGCCAGCAGTCCCGCCATGCTAGCGGGAGCCCAAGAGACCCAGTACTTC
>-|TRBD1|TRBV6-5|TRBJ2-3
CATTGDTDTQYF
TGTGCCACGACAGGGGACACAGATACGCAGTATTTT
>-|-|TRBV7-2|TRBJ1-1
CASSYLGRNTEAFF
TGTGCCAGCAGCTACCTGGGCAGGAACACTGAAGCTTTCTTT
>-|TRBD1|TRBV27|TRBJ1-2
CASSVAGGGIGGYTF
TGTGCCAGCAGCGTGGCCGGAGGGGGCATTGGTGGCTACACCTTC
>few|TRBD1|TRBV5-1|TRBJ1-4
CASSLGQGAGEKLFF
TGCGCCAGCAGCCTAGGACAGGGGGCCGGTGAAAAACTGTTTTTT
>few|-|TRBV5-1|TRBJ1-1
CASSLAPGGGTEAFF
TGCGCCAGCAGCTTGGCCCCCGGCGGAGGTACTGAAGCTTTCTTT
>-|TRBD2|TRBV5-1|TRBJ2-1
CASGTGPSGIDEQFF
TGCGCCAGCGGCACGGGGCCTAGCGGGATAGATGAGCAGTTCTTC
>-|TRBD1|TRBV2|TRBJ1-4
CASSRTPGTGREKLFF
TGTGCCAGCAGCAGAACGCCCGGGACAGGGCGGGAAAAACTGTTTTTT
>-|TRBD1|TRBV2|TRBJ1-5
CASNGQGAGQPQHF
TGTGCCAGCAATGGACAGGGGGCTGGTCAGCCCCAGCATTTT
>few|-|TRBV4-1|TRBJ1-2
CASSRNRLLLRSGAYGYTF
TGCGCCAGCAGCCGTAACCGGCTTCTACTCCGATCAGGGGCTTATGGCTACACCTTC
>-|-|TRBV19|TRBJ2-7
CASSIPFSNEQYF
TGTGCCAGTAGTATCCCCTTTTCTAACGAGCAGTACTTC
>-|-|TRBV2|TRBJ2-1
CASSEFGGEVYNEQFF
TGTGCCAGCAGTGAATTTGGCGGGGAGGTATACAATGAGCAGTTCTTC